This TCR beta chain was found in a study of CXCR3-negative and CXCR3-positive naive CD8 T cells. Germline V gene lookup returns CDR1 MNHEY and CDR2 SVGAGI. The CDR3 spans 16 residues. TRB cDNA libraries were made by UMI-labeled 5' RACE. After re-calling the 5' RACE reads, TCRdb lists one entry per CDR3 protein, DNA absent. The table counts 100,000 to 150,000 distinct CDR3 sequences; 0.25% to 0.35% lies in the top ten. The sequence derives from a human donor in good health. Some clones in this sample may be carry-over from other donors' samples. The V gene is TRBV6-5, the J gene TRBJ2-1; as DNA is missing, the TRBD2 call by TCRdb cannot be tested. Sequencing was carried out using naive CXCR3- CD8+ T cells from blood. Subset given: CD45RO-CCR7+CD27+CD95- naive CD8+ T cells lacking CXCR3 (TNR3-). The CDR3 is CASSAGLAGPRTQQFF.